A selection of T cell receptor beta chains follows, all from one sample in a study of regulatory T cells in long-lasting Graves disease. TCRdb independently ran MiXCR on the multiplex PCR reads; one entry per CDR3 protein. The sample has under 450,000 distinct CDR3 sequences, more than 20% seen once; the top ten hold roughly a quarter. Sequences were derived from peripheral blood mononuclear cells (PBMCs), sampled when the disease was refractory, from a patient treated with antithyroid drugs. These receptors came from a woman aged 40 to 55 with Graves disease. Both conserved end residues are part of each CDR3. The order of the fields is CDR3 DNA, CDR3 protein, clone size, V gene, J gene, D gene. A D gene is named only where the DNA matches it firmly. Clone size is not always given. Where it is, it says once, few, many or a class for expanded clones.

CDR3nt: TGTGCCAGCAGCTTAGAGTCCCTGGGACCCAAGGAGTATTTT
CDR3aa: CASSLESLGPKEYF
abundance: .
v_gene: TRBV7-8
j_gene: TRBJ2-3
d_gene: .

CDR3nt: TGTGTCAGCAGCCAAGACGGGAGCAAGGGGGAGCAGTACTTC
CDR3aa: CVSSQDGSKGEQYF
abundance: .
v_gene: TRBV28
j_gene: TRBJ2-7
d_gene: .

CDR3nt: TGTGCCAGCAGTTCCGCAGGGTTCTTGGCCGGGGCCAACGTCCTGACTTTC
CDR3aa: CASSSAGFLAGANVLTF
abundance: .
v_gene: TRBV27
j_gene: TRBJ2-6
d_gene: .

CDR3nt: TGTGCCAGCAGCAGGGGACAGCTCTACGAGCAGTACTTC
CDR3aa: CASSRGQLYEQYF
abundance: few
v_gene: TRBV6-1
j_gene: TRBJ2-7
d_gene: TRBD1

CDR3nt: TGTGCCAGCAGCCCCGAGCGGGGGCGAGGAGAGACCCAGTACTTC
CDR3aa: CASSPERGRGETQYF
abundance: few
v_gene: TRBV7-9
j_gene: TRBJ2-5
d_gene: TRBD2

CDR3nt: TGTACCAGCAGCCCAGGGGGCTGGACCTCTGGGGCCAACGTCCTGACTTTC
CDR3aa: CTSSPGGWTSGANVLTF
abundance: .
v_gene: TRBV7-3
j_gene: TRBJ2-6
d_gene: TRBD1

CDR3nt: TGTGCCAGCAGTTCTTACAGTGACAATGAGCAGTTCTTC
CDR3aa: CASSSYSDNEQFF
abundance: .
v_gene: TRBV28
j_gene: TRBJ2-1
d_gene: .

CDR3nt: TGTGCCAGCAGCAGGAGCGGGGACTCCTACGAGCAGTACTTC
CDR3aa: CASSRSGDSYEQYF
abundance: .
v_gene: TRBV7-9
j_gene: TRBJ2-7
d_gene: TRBD2

CDR3nt: TGTGCCAGCAGTTACTCGCTGGGTCCCCTCCACTTT
CDR3aa: CASSYSLGPLHF
abundance: few
v_gene: TRBV6-5
j_gene: TRBJ1-6
d_gene: .

CDR3nt: TGCAGTGCTAGTTGGCAGGGTGGACTCAGTAATTCACCCCTCCACTTT
CDR3aa: CSASWQGGLSNSPLHF
abundance: many
v_gene: TRBV20-1
j_gene: TRBJ1-6
d_gene: .

CDR3nt: TGTGCCAGCAGTTCCTCCGTCGGGACAGGGAACTATGGCTACACCTTC
CDR3aa: CASSSSVGTGNYGYTF
abundance: .
v_gene: TRBV28
j_gene: TRBJ1-2
d_gene: TRBD1

CDR3nt: TGTGCCTGGACAAAGACAGGAGGGGATGAAAAACTGTTTTTT
CDR3aa: CAWTKTGGDEKLFF
abundance: .
v_gene: TRBV30
j_gene: TRBJ1-4
d_gene: .

CDR3nt: TGTGCCAGCACCCCGACAGGGGTCGACTCTGGGGCCAACGTCCTGACTTTC
CDR3aa: CASTPTGVDSGANVLTF
abundance: many
v_gene: TRBV28
j_gene: TRBJ2-6
d_gene: TRBD1

CDR3nt: TGTGCCACCCTCGGTGGCAACTCCTACGAGCAGTACTTC
CDR3aa: CATLGGNSYEQYF
abundance: .
v_gene: TRBV19
j_gene: TRBJ2-7
d_gene: .

CDR3nt: TGTGCCAGCAGTTACTCGATGAACGGGGAGACCCAGTACTTC
CDR3aa: CASSYSMNGETQYF
abundance: many
v_gene: TRBV6-2/TRBV6-3
j_gene: TRBJ2-5
d_gene: .

CDR3nt: TGCGCCAGCAGCTCCCTAGAGAGGCACGAGCAGTACTTC
CDR3aa: CASSSLERHEQYF
abundance: many
v_gene: TRBV5-1
j_gene: TRBJ2-7
d_gene: .

CDR3nt: TGTGCCAGCAAGGGGCAGAACTCTGGGGCCAACGTCCTGACTTTC
CDR3aa: CASKGQNSGANVLTF
abundance: many
v_gene: TRBV28
j_gene: TRBJ2-6
d_gene: .

CDR3nt: TGCAGTGCCCGGGGACAGGGGGGAAACACCATATATTTT
CDR3aa: CSARGQGGNTIYF
abundance: .
v_gene: TRBV20-1
j_gene: TRBJ1-3
d_gene: TRBD1

CDR3nt: TGTGCCAGCAGTTTGAGTGGGTGGGAGACCCAGTACTTC
CDR3aa: CASSLSGWETQYF
abundance: many
v_gene: TRBV28
j_gene: TRBJ2-5
d_gene: .

CDR3nt: TGTGCCACCAGTGACGGACAGCGGGGGACTGAAGCTTTCTTT
CDR3aa: CATSDGQRGTEAFF
abundance: many
v_gene: TRBV24-1
j_gene: TRBJ1-1
d_gene: .

CDR3nt: TGTGCCAGTACCAAGGCGGGTGGCTGCGAGCAGTACTTC
CDR3aa: CASTKAGGCEQYF
abundance: .
v_gene: TRBV19
j_gene: TRBJ2-7
d_gene: .

CDR3nt: TGCGCCAGCACATTGGACAGGGGGTTTAGTGAGCAGTTCTTC
CDR3aa: CASTLDRGFSEQFF
abundance: .
v_gene: TRBV5-1
j_gene: TRBJ2-1
d_gene: TRBD1

CDR3nt: TGCAGTGCTAGTCAACAGGGCTCTGGGGCCAACGTCCTGACTTTC
CDR3aa: CSASQQGSGANVLTF
abundance: many
v_gene: TRBV20-1
j_gene: TRBJ2-6
d_gene: .

CDR3nt: TGTGCCAGCAGCCGAGGCCCCAGGGGAGAGAGTCAGCCCCAGCATTTT
CDR3aa: CASSRGPRGESQPQHF
abundance: few
v_gene: TRBV7-2
j_gene: TRBJ1-5
d_gene: .

CDR3nt: TGTGCCAGCGTCCCAGGGGGGTTTGTCAAATCCGGGGGGCTGTTTTTT
CDR3aa: CASVPGGFVKSGGLFF
abundance: few
v_gene: TRBV12-3/TRBV12-4
j_gene: TRBJ2-2
d_gene: .

CDR3nt: TGTGCCAGCAGCGTAAGGACAGGGCGTTCCGAAGAGCAGTACTTC
CDR3aa: CASSVRTGRSEEQYF
abundance: .
v_gene: TRBV7-2
j_gene: TRBJ2-7
d_gene: TRBD1

CDR3nt: TGTGCCAGCAGCTTAGCGTGGTTTCCTGAGCAGTTCTTC
CDR3aa: CASSLAWFPEQFF
abundance: .
v_gene: TRBV7-8
j_gene: TRBJ2-1
d_gene: .

CDR3nt: TGTGCCAGCAGCTTCGAAGTCACTAGCGGGATATACGAGCAGTACTTC
CDR3aa: CASSFEVTSGIYEQYF
abundance: many
v_gene: TRBV11-2
j_gene: TRBJ2-7
d_gene: TRBD2

CDR3nt: TGTGCCAGCAGCAGGGACAGGGACCCCTCTGGGCAGTACTTC
CDR3aa: CASSRDRDPSGQYF
abundance: few
v_gene: TRBV6-8
j_gene: TRBJ2-7
d_gene: TRBD1

CDR3nt: TGTGCCAGCAGTCCTACCCTACTGTACGAGCAGTACTTC
CDR3aa: CASSPTLLYEQYF
abundance: few
v_gene: TRBV3-1
j_gene: TRBJ2-7
d_gene: .

CDR3nt: TGTGCCAGCAGTCCAAAACGGGAGCAGTACTTC
CDR3aa: CASSPKREQYF
abundance: .
v_gene: TRBV6-1
j_gene: TRBJ2-7
d_gene: .

CDR3nt: TGTGCCAGCAGCCCCCCGACGGGACAAGGAATTGGTGAAGCTTTCTTT
CDR3aa: CASSPPTGQGIGEAFF
abundance: .
v_gene: TRBV4-2
j_gene: TRBJ1-1
d_gene: .

CDR3nt: TGCAGTGCTAGAGATTTCAGGGTGCGGGATGGCGGCGAGCAGTACTTC
CDR3aa: CSARDFRVRDGGEQYF
abundance: .
v_gene: TRBV20-1
j_gene: TRBJ2-7
d_gene: .

CDR3nt: TGTGCCAGCGGCATGGCGGCCTCCGCCGAGCAGTACTTC
CDR3aa: CASGMAASAEQYF
abundance: .
v_gene: TRBV6-1
j_gene: TRBJ2-7
d_gene: .

CDR3nt: TGTGCCAGCTCCCAATCGCCAGGTCAGGGTAATCAGCCCCAGCATTTT
CDR3aa: CASSQSPGQGNQPQHF
abundance: .
v_gene: TRBV18
j_gene: TRBJ1-5
d_gene: .

CDR3nt: TGTGCCTGGAGTGGCTTCCTCTCGGCAAACACCATATATTTT
CDR3aa: CAWSGFLSANTIYF
abundance: .
v_gene: TRBV30
j_gene: TRBJ1-3
d_gene: .

CDR3nt: TGTGCCAGCAGTTTGGTAGGGCCTTCCTACGAGCAGTACTTC
CDR3aa: CASSLVGPSYEQYF
abundance: many
v_gene: TRBV28
j_gene: TRBJ2-7
d_gene: .

CDR3nt: TGTGCCAGCTCACCGGACAGGGATGGGGAGCAGTACTTC
CDR3aa: CASSPDRDGEQYF
abundance: few
v_gene: TRBV18
j_gene: TRBJ2-7
d_gene: TRBD1

CDR3nt: TGTGCCAGCAGGCGCCCGGGACAGGGAGCCGGGGCCAACGTCCTGGCTTTC
CDR3aa: CASRRPGQGAGANVLAF
abundance: once
v_gene: TRBV6-9
j_gene: TRBJ2-6
d_gene: TRBD1

CDR3nt: TGTGCCAGCAGTTTATTGGCGGGAAAGAACACTGAAGCTTTCTTT
CDR3aa: CASSLLAGKNTEAFF
abundance: many
v_gene: TRBV28
j_gene: TRBJ1-1
d_gene: .

CDR3nt: TGTGCCAGCAGCCGCCAGGCAGAGACGAACACCGGGGAGCTGTTTTTT
CDR3aa: CASSRQAETNTGELFF
abundance: many
v_gene: TRBV7-8
j_gene: TRBJ2-2
d_gene: .

CDR3nt: TGTGCCAGCAGCTTAACAGAACAAGAGACCAAGTACTTC
CDR3aa: CASSLTEQETKYF
abundance: .
v_gene: TRBV7-2
j_gene: TRBJ2-5
d_gene: .

CDR3nt: TGTGCCAGTAGTATTCCCTACGGCTATAGCAATCAGCCCCAGCATTTT
CDR3aa: CASSIPYGYSNQPQHF
abundance: .
v_gene: TRBV19
j_gene: TRBJ1-5
d_gene: .

CDR3nt: TGCAGTGCTCTAACCTGGGGGGTAGGCGGTGGCTACACCTTC
CDR3aa: CSALTWGVGGGYTF
abundance: .
v_gene: TRBV20-1
j_gene: TRBJ1-2
d_gene: .

CDR3nt: TGCAGTGCCCCCAGGGGATACGGCAATCAGCCCCAGCATTTT
CDR3aa: CSAPRGYGNQPQHF
abundance: many
v_gene: TRBV20-1
j_gene: TRBJ1-5
d_gene: .

CDR3nt: TGTGCCAGCATTAAAGACTACCAAGATGGCTACACCTTC
CDR3aa: CASIKDYQDGYTF
abundance: many
v_gene: TRBV2
j_gene: TRBJ1-2
d_gene: .

CDR3nt: TGTGCCAGCAGTTTAGACAGGGTGGTCGACGAGCAGTACTTC
CDR3aa: CASSLDRVVDEQYF
abundance: many
v_gene: TRBV2
j_gene: TRBJ2-7
d_gene: TRBD1

CDR3nt: TGCAGTGCTAGTCGGGGGACGAACACCGGGGAGCTGTTTTTT
CDR3aa: CSASRGTNTGELFF
abundance: .
v_gene: TRBV20-1
j_gene: TRBJ2-2
d_gene: .